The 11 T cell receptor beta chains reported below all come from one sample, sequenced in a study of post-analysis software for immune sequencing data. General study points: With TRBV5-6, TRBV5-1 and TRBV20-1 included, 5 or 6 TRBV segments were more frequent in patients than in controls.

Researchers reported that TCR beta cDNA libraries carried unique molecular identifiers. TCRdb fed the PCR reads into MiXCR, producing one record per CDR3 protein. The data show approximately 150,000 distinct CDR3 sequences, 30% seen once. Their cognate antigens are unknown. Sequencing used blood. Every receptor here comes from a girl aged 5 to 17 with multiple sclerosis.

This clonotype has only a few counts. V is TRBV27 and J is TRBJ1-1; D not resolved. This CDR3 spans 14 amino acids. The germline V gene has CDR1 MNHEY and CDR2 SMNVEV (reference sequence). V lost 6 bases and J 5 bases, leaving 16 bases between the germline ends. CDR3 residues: CASRKTQGGTEAFF. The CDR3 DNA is TGTGCCAGCAGAAAGACTCAAGGCGGGACTGAAGCTTTCTTT.

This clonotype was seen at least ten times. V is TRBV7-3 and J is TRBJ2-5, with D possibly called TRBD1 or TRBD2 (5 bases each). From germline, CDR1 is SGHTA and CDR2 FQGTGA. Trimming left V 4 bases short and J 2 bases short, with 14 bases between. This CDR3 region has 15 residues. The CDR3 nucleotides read TGTGCCAGCAGCTCGATCGCCGGGACGCAAGAGACCCAGTACTTC. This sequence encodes CASSSIAGTQETQYF.

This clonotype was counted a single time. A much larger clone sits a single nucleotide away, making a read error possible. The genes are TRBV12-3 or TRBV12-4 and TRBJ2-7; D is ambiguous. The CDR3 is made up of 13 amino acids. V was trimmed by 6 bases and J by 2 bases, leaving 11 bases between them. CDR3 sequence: CASRASIAYEQYF. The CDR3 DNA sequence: TGTGCCAGCAGGGCATCCATCGCCTACGAGCAGTACTTC.

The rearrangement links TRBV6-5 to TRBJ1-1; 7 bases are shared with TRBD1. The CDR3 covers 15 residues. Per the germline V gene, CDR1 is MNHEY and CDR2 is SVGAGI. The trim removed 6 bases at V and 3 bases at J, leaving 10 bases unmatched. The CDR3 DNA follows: TGTGCCAGCAGCCGCCGGGACAGAGATCACACTGAAGCTTTCTTT. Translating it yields CASSRRDRDHTEAFF.

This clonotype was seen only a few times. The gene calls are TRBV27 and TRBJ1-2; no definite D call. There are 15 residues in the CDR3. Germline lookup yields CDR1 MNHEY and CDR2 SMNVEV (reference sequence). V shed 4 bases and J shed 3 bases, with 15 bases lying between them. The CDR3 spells CASSSSAGFHYGYTF. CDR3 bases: TGTGCCAGCAGTTCGTCCGCCGGGTTCCACTATGGCTACACCTTC.

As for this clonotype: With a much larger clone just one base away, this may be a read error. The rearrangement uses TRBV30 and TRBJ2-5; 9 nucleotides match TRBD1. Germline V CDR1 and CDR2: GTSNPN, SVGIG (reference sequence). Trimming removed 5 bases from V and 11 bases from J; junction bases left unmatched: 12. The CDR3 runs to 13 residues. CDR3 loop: CAWRDRADCEQYF. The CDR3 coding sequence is TGTGCCTGGCGGGACAGGGCCGACTGTGAGCAGTACTTC.

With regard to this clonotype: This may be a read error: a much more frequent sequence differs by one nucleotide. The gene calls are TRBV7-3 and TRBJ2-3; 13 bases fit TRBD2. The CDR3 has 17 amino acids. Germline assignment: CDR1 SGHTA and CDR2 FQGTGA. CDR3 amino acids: CASSFGLAGVEGDMQYF. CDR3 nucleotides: TGTGCCAGCAGCTTTGGACTAGCGGGAGTGGAGGGGGATATGCAGTATTTT.

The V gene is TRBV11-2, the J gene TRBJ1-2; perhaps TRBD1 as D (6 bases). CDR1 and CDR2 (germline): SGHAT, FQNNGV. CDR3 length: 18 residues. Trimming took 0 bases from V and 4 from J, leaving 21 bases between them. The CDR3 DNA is TGTGCCAGCAGCTTAGAGATCGGCAGGGGAAGGGATTTCTATGGCTACACCTTC. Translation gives CASSLEIGRGRDFYGYTF. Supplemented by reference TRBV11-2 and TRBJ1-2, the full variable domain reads EAGVAQSPRYKIIEKRQSVAFWCNPISGHATLYWYQQILGQGPKLLIQFQNNGVVDDSQLPKDRFSAERLKGVDSTLKIQPAKLEDSAVYLCASSLEIGRGRDFYGYTFGSGTRLTVV.

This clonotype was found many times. The DNA for the CDR3 is TGCGCCAGCAGCGGCTCCGACGGGGGGTTCTCCGAGCAGTACTTC. Translation: CASSGSDGGFSEQYF. This chain uses TRBV5-1 with TRBJ2-7, with TRBD2 identical over 7 bases. The CDR3 length is 15 residues. The V gene's germline CDR1 is SGHRS and CDR2 YFSETQ. Unmatched junction bases numbered 13, after V lost 4 bases and J lost 6 bases.

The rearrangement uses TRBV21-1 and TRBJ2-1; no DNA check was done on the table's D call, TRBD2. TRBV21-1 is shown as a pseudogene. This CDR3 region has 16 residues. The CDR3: CASSKGTGGCYNEQFF. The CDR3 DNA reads TGTGCCAGCAGCAAAGGTACGGGTGGGTGCTACAATGAGCAGTTCTTC.

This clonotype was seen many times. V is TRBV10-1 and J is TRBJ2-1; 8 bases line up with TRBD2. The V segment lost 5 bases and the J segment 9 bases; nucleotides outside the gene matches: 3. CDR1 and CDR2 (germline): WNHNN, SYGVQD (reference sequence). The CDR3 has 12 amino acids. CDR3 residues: CASSSGSIEQFF. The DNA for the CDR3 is TGCGCCAGCAGTAGCGGGAGTATTGAGCAGTTCTTC.